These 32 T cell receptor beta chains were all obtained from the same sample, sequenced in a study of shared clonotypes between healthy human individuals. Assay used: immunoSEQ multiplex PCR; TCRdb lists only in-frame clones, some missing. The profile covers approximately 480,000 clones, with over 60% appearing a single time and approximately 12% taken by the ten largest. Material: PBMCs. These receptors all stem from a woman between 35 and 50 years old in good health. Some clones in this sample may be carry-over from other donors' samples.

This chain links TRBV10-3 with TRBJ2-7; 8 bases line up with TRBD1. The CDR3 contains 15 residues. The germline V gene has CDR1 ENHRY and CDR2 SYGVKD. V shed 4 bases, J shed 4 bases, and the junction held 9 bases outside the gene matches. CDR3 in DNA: TGTGCCATCAGTGTTTCCCGACAGGGGCCATACGAGCAGTACTTC. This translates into CAISVSRQGPYEQYF.

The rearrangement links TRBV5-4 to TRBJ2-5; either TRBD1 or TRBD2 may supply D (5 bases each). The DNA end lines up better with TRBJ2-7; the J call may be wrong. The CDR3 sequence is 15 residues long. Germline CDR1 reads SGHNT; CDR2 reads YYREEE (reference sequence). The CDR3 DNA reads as TGTGCCAGCAGCTTAAGGGACGGAAGCTCCTACGAGCAGTACTTC. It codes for CASSLRDGSSYEQYF.

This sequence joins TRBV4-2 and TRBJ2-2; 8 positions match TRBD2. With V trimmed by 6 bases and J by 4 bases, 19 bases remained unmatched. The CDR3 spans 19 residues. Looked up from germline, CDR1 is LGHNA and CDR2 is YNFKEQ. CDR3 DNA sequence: TGTGCCAGCAGGGGAGAGGGCGGTCGCGCGGGAGGCCTCACCGGGGAGCTGTTTTTT. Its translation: CASRGEGGRAGGLTGELFF.

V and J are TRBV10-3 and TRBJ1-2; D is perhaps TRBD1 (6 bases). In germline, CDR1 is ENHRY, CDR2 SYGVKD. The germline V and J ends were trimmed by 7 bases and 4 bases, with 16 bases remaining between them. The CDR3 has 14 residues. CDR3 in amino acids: CAITPTGSLYGYTF. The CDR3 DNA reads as TGTGCCATCACGCCTACAGGGAGCCTCTATGGCTACACCTTC.

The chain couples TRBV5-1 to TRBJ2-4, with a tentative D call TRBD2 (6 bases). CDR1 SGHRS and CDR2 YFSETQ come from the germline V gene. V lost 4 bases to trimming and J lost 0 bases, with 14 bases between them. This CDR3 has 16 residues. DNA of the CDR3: TGCGCCAGCAGCCCAAACCAGGGACTAGCCAAAAACATTCAGTACTTC. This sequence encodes CASSPNQGLAKNIQYF.

The CDR3 DNA follows: TGTGCCAGCAGCTTCTCATCCAGGGGGGAATACTACGAGCAGTACTTC. Its protein product is CASSFSSRGEYYEQYF. This rearrangement joins TRBV11-2 to TRBJ2-7; weak D call: TRBD1 (7 bases). With 3 bases removed from V and 3 bases from J, the gap between germline ends came to 18 bases. CDR3 size: 16 residues. Germline V gene sequence: CDR1 SGHAT, CDR2 FQNNGV.

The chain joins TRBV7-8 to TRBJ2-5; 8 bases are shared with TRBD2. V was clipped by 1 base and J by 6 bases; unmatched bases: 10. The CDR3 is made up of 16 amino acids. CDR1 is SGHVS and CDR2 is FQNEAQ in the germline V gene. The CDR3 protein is CASSLVGSGSIKTQYF. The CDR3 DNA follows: TGTGCCAGCAGCTTAGTGGGGAGCGGGAGCATAAAGACCCAGTACTTC.

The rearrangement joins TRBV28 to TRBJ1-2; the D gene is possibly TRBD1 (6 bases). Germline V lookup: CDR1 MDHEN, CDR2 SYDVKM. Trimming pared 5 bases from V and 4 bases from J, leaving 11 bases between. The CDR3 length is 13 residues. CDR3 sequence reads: CASSDGQPYGYTF. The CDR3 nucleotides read TGTGCCAGCAGTGACGGACAGCCCTATGGCTACACCTTC.

CDR3 residues: CASSVSVGVGYGYTF. The DNA for the CDR3 is TGTGCCAGCAGTGTATCGGTGGGGGTCGGCTATGGCTACACCTTC. The chain is built from TRBV6-4 and TRBJ1-2; D is possibly TRBD1 (5 bases). Germline V gene lookup returns CDR1 MRHNA and CDR2 SNTAGT. The CDR3 length is 15 residues. The germline V and J ends were trimmed by 4 bases and 4 bases, with 16 bases remaining between them.

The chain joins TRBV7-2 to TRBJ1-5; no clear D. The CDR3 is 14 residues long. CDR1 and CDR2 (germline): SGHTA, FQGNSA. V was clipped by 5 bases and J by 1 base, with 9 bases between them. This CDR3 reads CASSPRESNQPQHF. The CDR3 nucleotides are TGTGCCAGCAGCCCTCGGGAGAGCAATCAGCCCCAGCATTTT.

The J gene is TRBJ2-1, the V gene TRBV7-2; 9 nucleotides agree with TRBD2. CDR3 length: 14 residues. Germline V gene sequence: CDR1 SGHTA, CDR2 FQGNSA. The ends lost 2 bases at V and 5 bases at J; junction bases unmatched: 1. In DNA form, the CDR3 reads TGTGCCAGCAGCTTAAGACTAGCGGACAATGAGCAGTTCTTC. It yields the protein CASSLRLADNEQFF.

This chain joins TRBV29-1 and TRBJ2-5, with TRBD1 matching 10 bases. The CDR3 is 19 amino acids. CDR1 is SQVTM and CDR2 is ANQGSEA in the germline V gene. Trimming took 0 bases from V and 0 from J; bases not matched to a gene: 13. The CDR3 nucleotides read TGCAGCGTTGAAGATACTCGGACAGGGGGGGGACTGTACCAAGAGACCCAGTACTTC. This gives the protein CSVEDTRTGGGLYQETQYF.

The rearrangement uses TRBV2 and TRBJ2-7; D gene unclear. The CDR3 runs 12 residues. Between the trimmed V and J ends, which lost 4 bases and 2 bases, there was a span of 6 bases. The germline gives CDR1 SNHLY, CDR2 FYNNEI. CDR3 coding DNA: TGTGCCAGCAGTGGGGCCGCCTACGAGCAGTACTTC. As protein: CASSGAAYEQYF. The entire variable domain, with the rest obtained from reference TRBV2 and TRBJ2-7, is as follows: EPEVTQTPSHQVTQMGQEVILRCVPISNHLYFYWYRQILGQKVEFLVSFYNNEISEKSEIFDDQFSVERPDGSNFTLKIRSTKLEDSAMYFCASSGAAYEQYFGPGTRLTVT.

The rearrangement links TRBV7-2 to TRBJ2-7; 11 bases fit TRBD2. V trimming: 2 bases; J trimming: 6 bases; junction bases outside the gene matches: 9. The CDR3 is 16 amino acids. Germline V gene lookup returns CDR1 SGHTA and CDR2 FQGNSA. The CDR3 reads CASSLFMVAGGREQYF. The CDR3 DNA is TGTGCCAGCAGCTTATTTATGGTAGCGGGAGGGCGCGAGCAGTACTTC.

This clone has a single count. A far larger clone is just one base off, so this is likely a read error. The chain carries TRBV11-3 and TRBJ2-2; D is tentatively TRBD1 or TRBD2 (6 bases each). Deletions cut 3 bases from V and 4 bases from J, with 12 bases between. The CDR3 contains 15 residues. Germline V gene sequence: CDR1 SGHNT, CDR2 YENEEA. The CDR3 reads CASSLQGRTTGELFF. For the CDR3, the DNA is TGTGCCAGCAGCTTGCAGGGGAGGACCACCGGGGAGCTGTTTTTT.

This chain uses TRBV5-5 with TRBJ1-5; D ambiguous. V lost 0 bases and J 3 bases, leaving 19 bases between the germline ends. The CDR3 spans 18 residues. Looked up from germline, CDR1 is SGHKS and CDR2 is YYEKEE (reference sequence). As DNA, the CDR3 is TGTGCCAGCAGCTTGGGACTCAACCGGCCGGGCTTCAATCAGCCCCAGCATTTT. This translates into CASSLGLNRPGFNQPQHF.

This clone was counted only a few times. The CDR3 coding sequence is TGTGCCAGCAGTGACCCCCCCGGGGCAGCGGGAGAGAAGGAATGCACCGGGGAGCTGTTTTTT. Encoded protein: CASSDPPGAAGEKECTGELFF. The rearrangement links TRBV6-4 to TRBJ2-2; TRBD2 agrees at 8 bases. Germline V gives CDR1 MRHNA, CDR2 SNTAGT. Trimming cost V 2 bases and J 4 bases; bases outside gene matches: 21. The CDR3 contains 21 residues.

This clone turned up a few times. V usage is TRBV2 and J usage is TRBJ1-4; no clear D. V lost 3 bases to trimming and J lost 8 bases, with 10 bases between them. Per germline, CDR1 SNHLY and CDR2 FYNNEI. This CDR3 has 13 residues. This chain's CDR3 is CASSEVLSEKLFF. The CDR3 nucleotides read TGTGCCAGCAGTGAGGTTCTTAGCGAAAAACTGTTTTTT.

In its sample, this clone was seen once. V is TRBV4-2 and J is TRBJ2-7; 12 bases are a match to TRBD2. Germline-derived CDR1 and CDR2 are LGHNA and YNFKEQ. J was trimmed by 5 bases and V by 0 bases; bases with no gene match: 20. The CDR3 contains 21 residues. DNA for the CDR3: TGTGCCAGCAGCCAAGATCTTGGTTACCTAGCGGGAGGGCCAGGCTACGACGAGCAGTACTTC. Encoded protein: CASSQDLGYLAGGPGYDEQYF.

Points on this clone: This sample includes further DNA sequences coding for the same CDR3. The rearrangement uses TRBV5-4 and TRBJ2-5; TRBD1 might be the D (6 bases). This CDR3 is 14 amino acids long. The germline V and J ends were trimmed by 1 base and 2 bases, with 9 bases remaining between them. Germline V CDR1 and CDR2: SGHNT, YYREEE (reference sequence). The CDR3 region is CASSLRGTQETQYF. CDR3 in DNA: TGTGCCAGCAGCTTGAGAGGGACACAAGAGACCCAGTACTTC. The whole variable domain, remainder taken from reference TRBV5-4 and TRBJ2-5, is ETGVTQSPTHLIKTRGQQVTLRCSSQSGHNTVSWYQQALGQGPQFIFQYYREEENGRGNFPPRFSGLQFPNYSSELNVNALELDDSALYLCASSLRGTQETQYFGPGTRLLVL.

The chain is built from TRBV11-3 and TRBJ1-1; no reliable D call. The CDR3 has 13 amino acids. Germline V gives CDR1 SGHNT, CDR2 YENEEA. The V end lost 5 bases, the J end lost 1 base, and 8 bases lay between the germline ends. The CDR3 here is CASSRGRNTEAFF. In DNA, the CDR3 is TGTGCCAGCAGCCGAGGGAGGAACACTGAAGCTTTCTTT.

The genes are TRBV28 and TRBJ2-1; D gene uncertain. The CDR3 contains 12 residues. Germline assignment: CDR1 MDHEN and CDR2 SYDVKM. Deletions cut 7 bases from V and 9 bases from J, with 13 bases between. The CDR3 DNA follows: TGTGCCAGCACCCGGAGTGTCGGTGAGCAGTTCTTC. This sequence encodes CASTRSVGEQFF.

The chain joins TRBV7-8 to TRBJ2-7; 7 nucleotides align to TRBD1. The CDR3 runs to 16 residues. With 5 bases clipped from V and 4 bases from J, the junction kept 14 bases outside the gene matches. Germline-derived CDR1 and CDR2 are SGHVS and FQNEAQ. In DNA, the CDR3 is TGTGCCAGCAGCCCTGGTCGGGACAGCGACCCTTACGAGCAGTACTTC. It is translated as CASSPGRDSDPYEQYF.

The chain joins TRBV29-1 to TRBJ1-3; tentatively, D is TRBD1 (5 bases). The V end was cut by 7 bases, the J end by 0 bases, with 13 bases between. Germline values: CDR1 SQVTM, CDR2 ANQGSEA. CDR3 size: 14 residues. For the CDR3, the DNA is TGCAGCGCCAAACTACAGGACTCTGGAAACACCATATATTTT. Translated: CSAKLQDSGNTIYF.

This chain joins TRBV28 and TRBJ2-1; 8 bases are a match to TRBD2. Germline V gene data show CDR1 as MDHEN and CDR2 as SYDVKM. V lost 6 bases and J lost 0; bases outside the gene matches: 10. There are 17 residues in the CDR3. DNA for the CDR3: TGTGCCAGCAGCTTCCCAGCGGGAGCAAGCTCCTACAATGAGCAGTTCTTC. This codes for CASSFPAGASSYNEQFF.

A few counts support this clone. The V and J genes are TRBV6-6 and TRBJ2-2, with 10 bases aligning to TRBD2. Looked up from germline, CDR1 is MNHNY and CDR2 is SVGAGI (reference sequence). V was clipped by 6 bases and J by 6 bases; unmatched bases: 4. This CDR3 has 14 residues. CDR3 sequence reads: CASSPSGRAGELFF. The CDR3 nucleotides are TGTGCCAGCAGCCCCAGCGGGAGGGCCGGGGAGCTGTTTTTT.

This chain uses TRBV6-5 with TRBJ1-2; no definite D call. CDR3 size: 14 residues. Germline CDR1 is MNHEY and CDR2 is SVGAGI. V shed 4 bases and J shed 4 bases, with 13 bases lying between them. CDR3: CASSSIQYGYGYTF. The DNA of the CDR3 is TGTGCCAGCAGTTCTATACAGTATGGCTATGGCTACACCTTC.

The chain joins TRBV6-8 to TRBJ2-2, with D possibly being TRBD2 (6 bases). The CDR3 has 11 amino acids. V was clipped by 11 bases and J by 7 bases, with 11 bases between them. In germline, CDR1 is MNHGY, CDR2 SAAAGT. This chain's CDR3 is CARFSGGELFF. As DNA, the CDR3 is TGTGCCCGCTTTAGCGGCGGGGAGCTGTTTTTT.

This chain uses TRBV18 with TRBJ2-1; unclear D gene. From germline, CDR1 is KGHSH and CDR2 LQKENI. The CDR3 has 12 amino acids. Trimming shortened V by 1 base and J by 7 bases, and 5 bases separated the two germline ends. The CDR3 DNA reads TGTGCCAGCTCACCACAGACTAATGAGCAGTTCTTC. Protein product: CASSPQTNEQFF. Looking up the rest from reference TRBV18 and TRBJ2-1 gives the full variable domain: NAGVMQNPRHLVRRRGQEARLRCSPMKGHSHVYWYRQLPEEGLKFMVYLQKENIIDESGMPKERFSAEFPKEGPSILRIQQVVRGDSAAYFCASSPQTNEQFFGPGTRLTVL.

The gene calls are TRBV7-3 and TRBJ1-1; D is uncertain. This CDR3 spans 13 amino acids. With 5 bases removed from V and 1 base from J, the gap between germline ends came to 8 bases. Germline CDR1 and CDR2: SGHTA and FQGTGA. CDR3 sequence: CASSTQENTEAFF. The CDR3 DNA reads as TGTGCCAGCAGCACCCAGGAGAACACTGAAGCTTTCTTT.

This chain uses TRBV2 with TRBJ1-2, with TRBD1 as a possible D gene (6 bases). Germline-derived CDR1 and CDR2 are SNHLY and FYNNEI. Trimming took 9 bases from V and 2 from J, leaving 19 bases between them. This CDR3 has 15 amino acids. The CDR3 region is CASTRGAGNNYGYTF. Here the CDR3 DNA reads TGTGCCAGTACCAGGGGTGCAGGAAACAACTATGGCTACACCTTC.

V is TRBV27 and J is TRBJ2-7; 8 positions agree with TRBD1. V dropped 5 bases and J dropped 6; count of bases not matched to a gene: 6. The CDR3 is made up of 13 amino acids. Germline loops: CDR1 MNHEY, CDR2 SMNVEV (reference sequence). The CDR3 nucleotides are TGTGCCAGCAGTCCCGGACAGGGTCCCGAGCAGTACTTC. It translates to CASSPGQGPEQYF.